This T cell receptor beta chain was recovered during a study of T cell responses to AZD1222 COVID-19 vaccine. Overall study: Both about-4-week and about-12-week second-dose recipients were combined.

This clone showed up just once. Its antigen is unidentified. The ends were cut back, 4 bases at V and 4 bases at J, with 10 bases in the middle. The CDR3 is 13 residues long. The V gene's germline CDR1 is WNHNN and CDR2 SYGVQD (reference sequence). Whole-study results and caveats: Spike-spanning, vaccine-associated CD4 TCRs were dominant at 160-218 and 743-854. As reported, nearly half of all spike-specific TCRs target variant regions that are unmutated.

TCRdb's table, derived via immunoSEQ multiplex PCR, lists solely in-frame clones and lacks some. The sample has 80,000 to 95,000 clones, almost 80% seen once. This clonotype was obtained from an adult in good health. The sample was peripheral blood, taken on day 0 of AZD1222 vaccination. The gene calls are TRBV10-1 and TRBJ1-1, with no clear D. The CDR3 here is CASSVGESTEAFF. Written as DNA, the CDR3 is TGCGCCAGCAGTGTTGGGGAGAGCACTGAAGCTTTCTTT.